This TCR beta chain came from a study of graft-versus-host responses after intestinal transplantation. Across the whole study: Multivisceral, liver-intestinal, or isolated intestinal grafts were transplanted into recipients. Tacrolimus plus steroids were given to all recipients for roughly three years, preceded by anti-thymocyte globulin induction. Study observations and caveats: GvH clone levels peaked in circulation, and this peak was associated with early post-transplant HvG declines. Recipient marrow harbored GvH clones, some of which surfaced first in ileum or blood.

The CDR3 runs to 11 residues. Germline CDR1 is MNHNS and CDR2 is SASEGT. Between the trimmed V and J ends, which lost 5 bases and 7 bases, there was a span of 8 bases. Clones were sequenced by immunoSEQ multiplex PCR, and TCRdb holds only the in-frame ones, with some missing. The sample lists 98,000 or so clones; about 90% were seen once. Concerning this clone itself: What it binds is not known.

The chain has TRBV6-1 and TRBJ1-2; the D gene is possibly TRBD1 (5 bases). This receptor was taken from a human donor who received an intestinal transplant. Sample: unstimulated CD4+ T cells sorted from spleen or lymph node cells, taken before intestinal transplant. CDR3 coding DNA: TGTGCCAGCAGTTCAGGGCTTGGCTACACCTTC. It specifies CASSSGLGYTF.